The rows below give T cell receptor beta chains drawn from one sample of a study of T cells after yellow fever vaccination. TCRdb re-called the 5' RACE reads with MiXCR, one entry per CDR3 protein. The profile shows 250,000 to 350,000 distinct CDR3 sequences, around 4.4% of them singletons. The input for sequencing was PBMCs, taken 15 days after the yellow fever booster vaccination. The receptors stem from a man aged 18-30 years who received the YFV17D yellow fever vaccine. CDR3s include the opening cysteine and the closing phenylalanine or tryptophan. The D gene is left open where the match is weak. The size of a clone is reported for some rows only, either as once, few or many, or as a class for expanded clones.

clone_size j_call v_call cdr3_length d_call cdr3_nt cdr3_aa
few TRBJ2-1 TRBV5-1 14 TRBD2 TGCGCCAGCAGCCTTAGCGGGGGGGCGAATGAGCAGTTCTTC CASSLSGGANEQFF
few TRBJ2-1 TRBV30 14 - TGTGCCTGGGAAGGGGCAGTCTCCTACAATGAGCAGTTCTTC CAWEGAVSYNEQFF
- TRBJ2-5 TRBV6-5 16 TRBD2 TGTGCCAGCAGTTACTCGACGCCCACCGGGGGGGAGACCCAGTACTTC CASSYSTPTGGETQYF
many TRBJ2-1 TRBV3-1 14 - TGTGCCAGCGAAGGCTCAGCGGTAGGGAATGAGCAGTTCTTC CASEGSAVGNEQFF
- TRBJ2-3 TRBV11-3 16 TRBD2 TGTGCCAGCAGCTCTGGACTAGCGGGGACGGGAGATACGCAGTATTTT CASSSGLAGTGDTQYF
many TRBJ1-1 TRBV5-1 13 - TGCGCCAGCAATCCGGGACAAACCACTGAAGCTTTCTTT CASNPGQTTEAFF
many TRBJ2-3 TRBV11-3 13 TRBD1 TGTGCCAGCAGCTTAGACAGGGGGGATACGCAGTATTTT CASSLDRGDTQYF
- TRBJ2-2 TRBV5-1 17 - TGCGCCAGCAGCTTGGGACAGGGCATTGGAGGGACCGGGGAGCTGTTTTTT CASSLGQGIGGTGELFF
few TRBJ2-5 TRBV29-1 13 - TGCAGCGTTGCTTTGGACACTAAAGAGACCCAGTACTTC CSVALDTKETQYF
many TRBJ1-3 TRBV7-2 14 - TGTGCCAGCAGCGCCGCGAGGCACGGAAACACCATATATTTT CASSAARHGNTIYF
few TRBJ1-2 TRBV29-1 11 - TGCAGCTCTCTAGAGAACTATGGCTACACCTTC CSSLENYGYTF
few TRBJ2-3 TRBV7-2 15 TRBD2 TGTGCCAGCAGCAGAGCTCTAGCGGGGACCTTGACGCAGTATTTT CASSRALAGTLTQYF